The 26 T cell receptor beta chains below come from one sample, sequenced in a study of T cells after yellow fever vaccination. TCRdb called the 5' RACE reads again in MiXCR, with one record for every CDR3 protein. Among some 320,000 distinct CDR3 sequences, around 4.3% were seen once, and the ten largest hold just under 20%. The sequences come from PBMCs, collected 15 days after the yellow fever booster vaccination. These receptor sequences come from a man aged 18 to 30 who received the YFV17D yellow fever vaccine.

This chain's CDR3 is CASSKDSGRMNTEAFF. The CDR3 coding sequence is TGTGCCAGCAGTAAAGACTCGGGTCGTATGAACACTGAAGCTTTCTTT. This chain links TRBV6-5 with TRBJ1-1; D unresolved. Germline CDR1 reads MNHEY; CDR2 reads SVGAGI. The V end lost 5 bases, the J end lost 0 bases, and 16 bases lay between the germline ends. The CDR3 has 16 amino acids.

A few counts support this clonotype. The chain recombines TRBV29-1 with TRBJ1-3, with a tentative D call TRBD1 (5 bases). Germline CDR1 SQVTM, CDR2 ANQGSEA. CDR3 length: 15 residues. Trimming shortened V by 6 bases and J by 0 bases, and 15 bases separated the two germline ends. The CDR3 loop is CSVSGGDLSGNTIYF. The CDR3, as DNA: TGCAGCGTATCCGGGGGGGACCTCTCTGGAAACACCATATATTTT.

This clonotype was seen at least ten times. The V gene is TRBV5-1, the J gene TRBJ2-3; D might be TRBD2 (5 bases). Per germline, CDR1 SGHRS and CDR2 YFSETQ. The CDR3 runs to 16 residues. Trimming stripped 2 bases from V and 0 bases from J, with 13 bases between. CDR3 residues: CASSFGSASSTDTQYF. The CDR3 nucleotides read TGCGCCAGCAGCTTTGGTAGCGCCTCTAGCACAGATACGCAGTATTTT.

This clonotype was found many times. The rearrangement joins TRBV4-2 to TRBJ1-1, with D possibly being TRBD1 (5 bases). Trimming took 1 base from V and 8 from J, leaving 8 bases between them. Germline V gives CDR1 LGHNA, CDR2 YNFKEQ. CDR3 length: 12 residues. CDR3: CASSQGDGEAFF. The DNA of the CDR3 is TGTGCCAGCAGCCAAGGGGACGGAGAAGCTTTCTTT.

This clonotype was seen more than once but under ten times. As DNA, the CDR3 is TGTGCCAGCAGCCCCGGGAATCGATACAATGAGCAGTTCTTC. Amino acid sequence: CASSPGNRYNEQFF. The gene calls are TRBV7-8 and TRBJ2-1; the D gene is possibly TRBD2 (5 bases). From germline, CDR1 is SGHVS and CDR2 FQNEAQ. The V end was cut by 5 bases, the J end by 4 bases, with 12 bases between. The CDR3 has 14 amino acids.

This clonotype has ten or more counts. The CDR3 spells CASSLGGRGYGYTF. The CDR3 bases are TGTGCCAGCAGTTTAGGGGGGAGGGGGTATGGCTACACCTTC. The rearrangement uses TRBV12-3 or TRBV12-4 and TRBJ1-2; TRBD1 might be the D (6 bases). The CDR3 is 14 amino acids. Trimming removed 1 base from V and 5 bases from J, with 11 bases in between.

The chain uses TRBV12-3 or TRBV12-4 and TRBJ2-3; D possibly corresponds to TRBD2 (6 bases). V dropped 5 bases and J dropped 5 bases, with 8 bases sitting between them. The CDR3 totals 12 residues. CDR3 amino acids: CASSGDLDTQYF. The CDR3 DNA sequence: TGTGCCAGCAGTGGGGACTTAGATACGCAGTATTTT.

The rearrangement uses TRBV19 and TRBJ2-3; TRBD1 or TRBD2 may be the D gene (6 bases each). Looked up from germline, CDR1 is LNHDA and CDR2 is SQIVND (reference sequence). This CDR3 contains 14 residues. With 1 base removed from V and 5 bases from J, the gap between germline ends came to 10 bases. In DNA, the CDR3 is TGTGCCAGTAGTATAGGAGGGGGGAGAGATACGCAGTATTTT. Amino acids: CASSIGGGRDTQYF.

This clonotype was observed a few times. J is TRBJ1-2 and V is TRBV7-2; D might be TRBD1 (5 bases). Trimming shortened V by 5 bases and J by 8 bases, and 15 bases separated the two germline ends. This CDR3 has 13 residues. Germline V lookup: CDR1 SGHTA, CDR2 FQGNSA. Here the CDR3 reads CASSTYGTSGYTF. The CDR3, as DNA: TGTGCCAGCAGCACCTATGGGACCTCCGGCTACACCTTC. The full variable domain, in which reference TRBV7-2 and TRBJ1-2 provide the parts outside the CDR3, is GAGVSQSPSNKVTEKGKDVELRCDPISGHTALYWYRQSLGQGLEFLIYFQGNSAPDKSGLPSDRFSAERTGGSVSTLTIQRTQQEDSAVYLCASSTYGTSGYTFGSGTRLTVV.

The chain is built from TRBV9 and TRBJ1-2; weak D call: TRBD1 (5 bases). CDR1 is SGDLS and CDR2 is YYNGEE in the germline V gene. CDR3 length: 17 residues. The ends were cut back, 2 bases at V and 1 base at J, with 18 bases in the middle. CDR3 protein: CASSVSRGDGVNYGYTF. The CDR3 nucleotides are TGTGCCAGCAGCGTCTCTCGGGGGGATGGCGTTAACTATGGCTACACCTTC.

In this sample, this clonotype turned up many times. V usage is TRBV7-2 and J usage is TRBJ2-1, with 8 bases that match TRBD1. V trimming: 5 bases; J trimming: 1 base; junction bases outside the gene matches: 7. The CDR3 consists of 16 residues. In germline, CDR1 is SGHTA, CDR2 FQGNSA. The CDR3 DNA is TGTGCCAGCAGCCTTTGGACAGGGATGTCCTACAATGAGCAGTTCTTC. Its translation is CASSLWTGMSYNEQFF.

This clonotype has at least ten counts. V gene TRBV4-1 combines with J gene TRBJ2-2; weak D call: TRBD2 (6 bases). There are 15 residues in the CDR3. Trimming cost V 2 bases and J 4 bases, with 11 bases left between them. Germline V gene data show CDR1 as MGHRA and CDR2 as YSYEKL. CDR3: CASSQTGSITGELFF. The CDR3 DNA follows: TGCGCCAGCAGCCAAACCGGGAGTATCACCGGGGAGCTGTTTTTT.

This clonotype was seen repeatedly, ten times or more. This chain joins TRBV20-1 and TRBJ2-4; D gene uncertain. With 6 bases removed from V and 7 bases from J, the gap between germline ends came to 16 bases. CDR1 is DFQATT and CDR2 is SNEGSKA in the germline V gene (reference sequence). This CDR3 spans 13 amino acids. CDR3: CSAGASSRNIQYF. The DNA of the CDR3 is TGCAGTGCCGGAGCGAGCTCAAGGAACATTCAGTACTTC.

This clonotype was counted only a few times. The J gene is TRBJ2-5, the V gene TRBV7-2; 10 bases are shared with TRBD2. This CDR3 has 15 residues. Germline V gene sequence: CDR1 SGHTA, CDR2 FQGNSA. V shed 5 bases and J 7 bases; nucleotides not matched to a gene: 10. The CDR3 DNA reads as TGTGCCAGCAGCCCGACCCTAGCGGGGGAAGGGACCCAGTACTTC. The encoded protein is CASSPTLAGEGTQYF.

This clonotype was counted many times. This chain connects TRBV20-1 to TRBJ1-4; D gene ambiguous. Per the germline V gene, CDR1 is DFQATT and CDR2 is SNEGSKA (reference sequence). The length of the CDR3 is 14 residues. The V end was cut by 5 bases, the J end by 10 bases, with 20 bases between. The CDR3 nucleotides read TGCAGTGCTCCCACACGTTCGCCCGGCGGAAAACTGTTTTTT. Its translation: CSAPTRSPGGKLFF.

This clonotype was counted a few times. The chain couples TRBV7-6 to TRBJ2-3; no definite D call. V lost 5 bases and J lost 2, with 17 bases in between. CDR1 and CDR2 from the germline V gene are SGHVS and FNYEAQ. The CDR3 has 16 residues. CDR3 nucleotides: TGTGCCAGCAGCCCAGAAAATAGCCTTACCACAGATACGCAGTATTTT. It codes for CASSPENSLTTDTQYF.

The table lists this clonotype with a few counts. J is TRBJ2-1 and V is TRBV7-2, with D perhaps TRBD2 (6 bases). Germline CDR1 SGHTA, CDR2 FQGNSA. This CDR3 has 17 amino acids. V lost 4 bases to trimming and J lost 4 bases, with 20 bases between them. The CDR3 DNA is TGTGCCAGCAGCTCAGGGAGGCGGGATCCGACTTACAATGAGCAGTTCTTC. Protein product: CASSSGRRDPTYNEQFF.

To note about this clonotype: A much larger clone sits a single nucleotide away, making a read error possible. The rearrangement uses TRBV12-3 or TRBV12-4 and TRBJ1-5; D gene ambiguous. This CDR3 is built from 14 residues. Trimming took 11 bases from V and 3 from J, leaving 17 bases between them. The CDR3 region has the DNA TGTGCCTGCACCCAAGGGAGCTCCAATCAGCCCCAGCATTTT. Translating it yields CACTQGSSNQPQHF.

This clonotype has at least ten counts. The rearrangement uses TRBV20-1 and TRBJ2-7; tentative D call: TRBD1 (6 bases). V was shortened by 5 bases and J by 1 base, with 9 bases between the two germline ends. The germline V gene encodes CDR1 DFQATT and CDR2 SNEGSKA (reference sequence). The CDR3 runs to 12 residues. The CDR3 spells CSAQGRSYEQYF. The DNA of the CDR3 is TGCAGTGCTCAGGGGCGGTCCTACGAGCAGTACTTC.

This clonotype was counted at least ten times. The chain couples TRBV5-1 to TRBJ1-1; the D is unclear. V was shortened by 1 base and J by 1 base, with 11 bases between the two germline ends. CDR3 length: 15 residues. Germline values: CDR1 SGHRS, CDR2 YFSETQ. This CDR3 is CASSLTLMGNTEAFF. The CDR3 DNA reads as TGCGCCAGCAGCTTGACCCTAATGGGGAACACTGAAGCTTTCTTT.

This clonotype was counted ten times or more. The chain combines TRBV7-9 with TRBJ2-7, with D unclear. V gave up 5 bases and J gave up 2 bases, with 19 bases separating them. The CDR3 runs to 16 residues. From germline, CDR1 is SEHNR and CDR2 FQNEAQ (reference sequence). Here the CDR3 reads CASSRVSGLLTYEQYF. DNA for the CDR3: TGTGCCAGCAGCCGAGTGTCGGGTTTACTTACCTACGAGCAGTACTTC.

The rearrangement joins TRBV12-3 or TRBV12-4 to TRBJ1-2; D is ambiguous. V lost 6 bases, J lost 3 bases, and 5 bases lay in between. CDR3 length: 11 amino acids. The CDR3 region is CASSSHYGYTF. The CDR3 DNA sequence: TGTGCCAGCAGCTCCCACTATGGCTACACCTTC.

This clonotype was found many times. The chain combines TRBV5-4 with TRBJ1-5; maybe TRBD1 (6 bases). Trimming took 0 bases from V and 2 from J, leaving 15 bases between them. Germline assignment: CDR1 SGHNT and CDR2 YYREEE (reference sequence). The length of the CDR3 is 17 residues. The CDR3 DNA is TGTGCCAGCAGCTTGGGTGGGGGGCTTAATGGCAATCAGCCCCAGCATTTT. Translation gives CASSLGGGLNGNQPQHF.

This chain connects TRBV5-5 to TRBJ1-3; the D is unclear. The CDR3 covers 17 residues. With 1 base removed from V and 0 bases from J, the gap between germline ends came to 14 bases. In germline, CDR1 is SGHKS, CDR2 YYEKEE (reference sequence). CDR3 region: CASSLYLLGLSGNTIYF. CDR3 DNA: TGTGCCAGCAGCTTGTACTTACTAGGGCTCTCTGGAAACACCATATATTTT. The full variable domain, completed using reference TRBV5-5 and TRBJ1-3, is DAGVTQSPTHLIKTRGQQVTLRCSPISGHKSVSWYQQVLGQGPQFIFQYYEKEERGRGNFPDRFSARQFPNYSSELNVNALLLGDSALYLCASSLYLLGLSGNTIYFGEGSWLTVV.

This clonotype was counted only a few times. V and J are TRBV29-1 and TRBJ2-2; TRBD1 agrees at 9 bases. The germline CDR1 and CDR2 sequences are SQVTM and ANQGSEA. Unmatched junction bases numbered 16, after V lost 7 bases and J lost 7 bases. This CDR3 has 16 residues. The CDR3 region is CSATFRDRVYVGELFF. CDR3 DNA: TGCAGCGCAACCTTCCGGGACAGGGTGTATGTCGGGGAGCTGTTTTTT.

In this sample, this clonotype turned up a few times. The gene calls are TRBV7-9 and TRBJ1-4, with a weak D call TRBD1 (5 bases). Trimming stripped 5 bases from V and 6 bases from J, with 16 bases between. Germline lookup yields CDR1 SEHNR and CDR2 FQNEAQ (reference sequence). CDR3 length: 15 residues. DNA for the CDR3: TGTGCCAGCAGCCCCGGGGGGAGTTGGGATGAAAAACTGTTTTTT. This sequence encodes CASSPGGSWDEKLFF.